The 6 T cell receptor beta chains reported below all come from one sample, sequenced in a study of blood T cells in healthy people across ages. PCR was performed a second time for 7 to 11 cycles using a sample-barcoded 5' primer and a J-beta primer mix. TCRdb fed the 5' RACE reads into MiXCR, producing one record per CDR3 protein. The table has more than 900,000 distinct CDR3 sequences, almost 25% seen once; the top ten hold about 0.69%. The same sample was also studied in work on T cells of mothers and their children.

The sequencing sample was made of blood. The origin of the receptors is a girl aged 2-10 years in good health.

The genes are TRBV7-9 and TRBJ2-7, with TRBD1 identical over 8 bases. The CDR3 extends over 15 amino acids. The V gene's germline CDR1 is SEHNR and CDR2 FQNEAQ (reference sequence). J lost 0 bases, V lost 2 bases, and 3 bases had no gene match. CDR3 in amino acids: CASSLFTGGSYEQYF. The CDR3 nucleotides are TGTGCCAGCAGCTTATTTACAGGGGGCTCCTACGAGCAGTACTTC.

A few counts support this clonotype. This chain links TRBV28 with TRBJ1-3, with 9 nucleotides matching TRBD1. The ends lost 10 bases at V and 0 bases at J; junction bases unmatched: 4. The germline gives CDR1 MDHEN, CDR2 SYDVKM. The CDR3 has 14 residues. The CDR3 is CATSDRGSGNTIYF. As DNA, the CDR3 is TGTGCCACCTCGGACAGGGGCTCTGGAAACACCATATATTTT.

This clonotype was seen a few times. V gene TRBV2 combines with J gene TRBJ1-1; unclear D gene. Germline CDR1 is SNHLY and CDR2 is FYNNEI. V shed 6 bases and J shed 3 bases, with 11 bases lying between them. CDR3 length: 13 residues. The CDR3 DNA sequence: TGTGCCAGCAGCACCCCCTGGGACACTGAAGCTTTCTTT. Protein: CASSTPWDTEAFF.

This chain joins TRBV4-3 and TRBJ2-5; perhaps D is TRBD1 or TRBD2 (5 bases each). In germline, CDR1 is LGHNA, CDR2 YSLEER. The CDR3 extends over 14 amino acids. Trimming cost V 0 bases and J 5 bases, with 10 bases left between them. The CDR3 sequence is CASSQDVEGETQYF. The CDR3 DNA reads TGCGCCAGCAGCCAAGATGTCGAGGGGGAGACCCAGTACTTC.

This sequence joins TRBV10-3 and TRBJ2-3; TRBD1 is a possible D gene (6 bases). Deletions cut 5 bases from V and 6 bases from J, with 15 bases between. CDR3 size: 14 residues. Germline V CDR1 and CDR2: ENHRY, SYGVKD. CDR3 amino acids: CAISFDRQGDTQYF. The CDR3 coding sequence is TGTGCCATCAGTTTTGACAGGCAAGGGGATACGCAGTATTTT.

This clonotype has ten or more counts. The V and J genes are TRBV5-1 and TRBJ2-7; 7 nucleotides line up with TRBD1. Per germline, CDR1 SGHRS and CDR2 YFSETQ. Losses at the gene ends were 4 bases for V and 2 bases for J; bases not matched to a gene: 9. This CDR3 has 15 residues. DNA for the CDR3: TGCGCCAGCAGCCCCGGTAGTGGGACAGCCTACGAGCAGTACTTC. Translating it yields CASSPGSGTAYEQYF.